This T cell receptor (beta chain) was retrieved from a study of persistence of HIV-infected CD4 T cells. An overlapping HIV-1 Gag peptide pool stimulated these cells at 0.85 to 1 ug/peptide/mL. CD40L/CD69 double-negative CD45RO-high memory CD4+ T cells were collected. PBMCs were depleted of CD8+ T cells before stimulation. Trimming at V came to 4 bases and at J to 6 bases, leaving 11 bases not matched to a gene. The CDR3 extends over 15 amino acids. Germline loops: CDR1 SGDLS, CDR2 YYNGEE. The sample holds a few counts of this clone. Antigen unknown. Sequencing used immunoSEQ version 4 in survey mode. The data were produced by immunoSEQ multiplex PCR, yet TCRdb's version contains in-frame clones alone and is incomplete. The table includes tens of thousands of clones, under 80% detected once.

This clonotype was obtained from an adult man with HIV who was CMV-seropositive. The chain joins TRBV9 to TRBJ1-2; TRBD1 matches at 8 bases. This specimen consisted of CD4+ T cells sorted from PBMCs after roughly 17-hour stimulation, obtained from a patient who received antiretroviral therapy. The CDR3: CASSSKRGQVNGYTF. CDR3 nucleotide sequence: TGTGCCAGCAGCTCAAAAAGGGGACAGGTTAATGGCTACACCTTC.